This TCR beta chain was captured in a study of T cell repertoires in cytomegalovirus infection. General observations from the study: What dominated the ex vivo response were HLA-C-restricted CMV-specific TCR beta clonotypes.

This clonotype has only a few counts. Antigen specificity is unknown. TCRdb independently ran MiXCR on the reads; one entry per CDR3 protein. The data contain roughly 310,000 distinct CDR3 sequences, about a sixth of them singletons. The clonotype was recovered from a human donor in good health (CMV status not recorded). Some clones in this sample may be carry-over from other donors' samples. The sequenced sample consisted of PBMCs.

CDR3 in DNA: TGTGCCAGCAGCGGGGAACCCCTCGATGAGCAGTTCTTC. The encoded protein is CASSGEPLDEQFF. This rearrangement joins TRBV9 to TRBJ2-1; D not certain. The CDR3 runs to 13 residues. The V gene's germline CDR1 is SGDLS and CDR2 YYNGEE. V was clipped by 3 bases and J by 8 bases, with 12 bases between them.